This T cell receptor beta chain was profiled in a study of blood T cells in healthy people across ages. The CDR3 covers 13 residues. Germline V gene lookup returns CDR1 GTSNPN and CDR2 SVGIG (reference sequence). V was clipped by 6 bases and J by 10 bases; unmatched bases: 9. As to this clonotype: Its antigen is unknown.

Combining a sample-barcoded 5' primer with a J-beta primer mix, a second PCR ran for 7 to 11 cycles. TCRdb recomputed calls from the 5' RACE reads with MiXCR, one row per CDR3 protein. The data contain fewer than 2,000,000 distinct CDR3 sequences, roughly 32% of them singletons. Study-level points and caveats: The study regarded diversity estimates from one million T cells as underestimates.

Material: blood. This sequence was found in a woman aged 30 to 39 in good health. The rearrangement joins TRBV30 to TRBJ1-6; 7 bases are a match to TRBD1. The CDR3: CACTGVAGSPLHF. CDR3 DNA sequence: TGTGCCTGCACAGGGGTGGCTGGGTCACCCCTCCACTTT.